One sample yielded the 28 T cell receptor beta chains listed below, sequenced in a study of blood T cell repertoires in COVID-19. The assay was immunoSEQ multiplex PCR, and TCRdb's table has in-frame clones only and misses some. This repertoire shows under 85,000 clones, around 85% found once; its top ten account for 16%. Input material: peripheral blood. The receptor source for this set is a man between 35 and 55 years old with COVID-19, enrolled during active disease.

This chain uses TRBV7-9 with TRBJ2-3, with 11 nucleotides matching TRBD2. Germline V gene lookup returns CDR1 SEHNR and CDR2 FQNEAQ (reference sequence). The CDR3 has 17 amino acids. V shed 5 bases, J shed 6 bases, and the junction held 13 bases outside the gene matches. This chain's CDR3 is CASSPGGSGGASDTQYF. The CDR3 nucleotides are TGTGCCAGCAGCCCAGGGGGTAGCGGGGGGGCCTCGGATACGCAGTATTTT.

The gene calls are TRBV6-5 and TRBJ2-3; D unclear. CDR3 length: 15 residues. The V gene lost 6 bases and the J gene lost 0 bases, with 13 bases spanning the gap. The V gene's germline CDR1 is MNHEY and CDR2 SVGAGI. In DNA, the CDR3 is TGTGCCAGCAGGGGTGGCGCTAGTAGCACAGATACGCAGTATTTT. Amino acid sequence: CASRGGASSTDTQYF.

The rearrangement joins TRBV19 to TRBJ2-7; 9 bases align to TRBD1. This CDR3 has 14 amino acids. CDR1 and CDR2 (germline): LNHDA, SQIVND (reference sequence). V lost 7 bases and J lost 0; bases outside the gene matches: 4. This CDR3 is CASKEQGASYEQYF. The CDR3 DNA reads TGTGCCAGTAAGGAACAGGGGGCCTCCTACGAGCAGTACTTC. Using reference TRBV19 and TRBJ2-7 for the parts outside the CDR3, the full variable domain is DGGITQSPKYLFRKEGQNVTLSCEQNLNHDAMYWYRQDPGQGLRLIYYSQIVNDFQKGDIAEGYSVSREKKESFPLTVTSAQKNPTAFYLCASKEQGASYEQYFGPGTRLTVT.

The V call is TRBV24-1, the J call TRBJ2-7, with D perhaps TRBD2 (7 bases). CDR1 is KGHDR and CDR2 is SFDVKD in the germline V gene. The CDR3 is 15 residues long. Trimming took off 3 bases at V and 5 bases at J, with 16 bases between the two ends. The DNA for the CDR3 is TGTGCCACCAGTGATACCCCCGGGGGGCCGGACGAGCAGTACTTC. It encodes CATSDTPGGPDEQYF.

The chain carries TRBV30 and TRBJ1-1; no clear D. This CDR3 has 12 residues. The V end was cut by 7 bases, the J end by 6 bases, with 15 bases between. Germline CDR1 reads GTSNPN; CDR2 reads SVGIG (reference sequence). The CDR3 is CALSGVRAEAFF. The DNA for the CDR3 is TGTGCCTTGTCCGGGGTGAGGGCTGAAGCTTTCTTT.

The V gene is TRBV5-1, the J gene TRBJ2-5, with D unclear. Per the germline V gene, CDR1 is SGHRS and CDR2 is YFSETQ. Trimming took off 5 bases at V and 4 bases at J, with 21 bases between the two ends. This CDR3 has 16 amino acids. The CDR3, as DNA: TGCGCCAGCAGTACGCCCGACCCCGCGAGAGGAGAGACCCAGTACTTC. This translates into CASSTPDPARGETQYF.

This rearrangement joins TRBV7-8 to TRBJ2-3; weak D call: TRBD2 (5 bases). Trimming took 0 bases from V and 4 from J, leaving 8 bases between them. Germline assignment: CDR1 SGHVS and CDR2 FQNEAQ. This CDR3 has 14 residues. In DNA form, the CDR3 reads TGTGCCAGCAGCTTAGCGAGGGCAGCAGATACGCAGTATTTT. It translates to CASSLARAADTQYF.

The rearrangement links TRBV25-1 to TRBJ1-1; D unclear. V was pared by 1 base and J by 1 base, with 10 bases between. This CDR3 has 15 amino acids. The V gene's germline CDR1 is MGHDK and CDR2 SYGVNS. Here the CDR3 reads CASSESRVRNTEAFF. The CDR3, as DNA: TGTGCCAGCAGTGAATCGAGGGTTAGGAACACTGAAGCTTTCTTT.

The chain carries TRBV6-5 and TRBJ2-5; 7 bases agree with TRBD2. Germline values: CDR1 MNHEY, CDR2 SVGAGI. CDR3 size: 13 residues. V lost 7 bases, J lost 3 bases, and 5 bases stayed unmatched. CDR3 in amino acids: CASIFAGEETQYF. The DNA of the CDR3 is TGTGCCAGCATATTCGCGGGGGAAGAGACCCAGTACTTC.

This chain joins TRBV30 and TRBJ2-1, with D unclear. CDR1 and CDR2 from the germline V gene are GTSNPN and SVGIG (reference sequence). The CDR3 consists of 12 residues. The germline V and J ends were trimmed by 2 bases and 8 bases, with 10 bases remaining between them. The CDR3 loop reads CAWSPLVDEQFF. In nucleotides, the CDR3 is TGTGCCTGGAGTCCCCTAGTCGATGAGCAGTTCTTC. Combining the CDR3 with reference TRBV30 and TRBJ2-1 gives the whole variable domain SQTIHQWPATLVQPVGSPLSLECTVEGTSNPNLYWYRQAAGRGLQLLFYSVGIGQISSEVPQNLSASRPQDRQFILSSKKLLLSDSGFYLCAWSPLVDEQFFGPGTRLTVL.

J is TRBJ2-1 and V is TRBV5-3, with 7 bases matching TRBD2. TRBV5-3 is an ORF, with its function uncertain. V lost 4 bases, J lost 8 bases, and 9 bases stayed unmatched. CDR3 length equals 14 residues. CDR3 in DNA: TGTGCCAGAAGCCGCGGACTAGGTATCTATGAGCAGTTCTTC. Translation: CARSRGLGIYEQFF.

The chain joins TRBV6-5 to TRBJ2-7, with 9 bases identical to TRBD1. The germline CDR1 and CDR2 sequences are MNHEY and SVGAGI. With 6 bases clipped from V and 5 bases from J, the junction kept 8 bases outside the gene matches. This CDR3 region has 14 residues. The CDR3 sequence is CASRGRGQGNEQYF. The CDR3 coding sequence is TGTGCCAGCAGAGGGCGGGGACAGGGTAACGAGCAGTACTTC.

This chain joins TRBV18 and TRBJ2-1, with a possible D match to TRBD2 (5 bases). V was shortened by 3 bases and J by 0 bases, with 9 bases between the two germline ends. Looked up from germline, CDR1 is KGHSH and CDR2 is LQKENI. The CDR3 covers 15 residues. The CDR3 region has the DNA TGTGCCAGCTCACCGGGAGTCGGCTCCTACAATGAGCAGTTCTTC. Residues: CASSPGVGSYNEQFF.

The chain combines TRBV28 with TRBJ1-4, with D possibly TRBD1 on 5 matching bases. V lost 2 bases, J lost 7 bases, and 8 bases lay in between. Germline CDR1 reads MDHEN; CDR2 reads SYDVKM. The CDR3 totals 13 residues. CDR3 residues: CASSLATAEKLFF. In nucleotides, the CDR3 is TGTGCCAGCAGTTTAGCGACAGCTGAAAAACTGTTTTTT. The variable domain in full, with the rest retrieved from reference TRBV28 and TRBJ1-4, is DVKVTQSSRYLVKRTGEKVFLECVQDMDHENMFWYRQDPGLGLRLIYFSYDVKMKEKGDIPEGYSVSREKKERFSLILESASTNQTSMYLCASSLATAEKLFFGSGTQLSVL.

The V and J genes are TRBV5-5 and TRBJ2-7; weak D call: TRBD2 (5 bases). The CDR3 sequence is 14 residues long. Trimming removed 0 bases from V and 4 bases from J, with 11 bases in between. Germline V gene sequence: CDR1 SGHKS, CDR2 YYEKEE (reference sequence). The CDR3 sequence is CASSLGGLKYEQYF. The DNA of the CDR3 is TGTGCCAGCAGCTTGGGAGGGCTAAAATACGAGCAGTACTTC.

The chain links TRBV9 to TRBJ1-2; D might be TRBD1 (6 bases). CDR1 is SGDLS and CDR2 is YYNGEE in the germline V gene. The V end was cut by 4 bases, the J end by 4 bases, with 14 bases between. This CDR3 spans 14 amino acids. The CDR3 here is CASSPQGAFYGYTF. CDR3 sequence (DNA): TGTGCCAGCAGCCCACAGGGAGCCTTCTATGGCTACACCTTC.

The chain carries TRBV4-1 and TRBJ1-1; TRBD1 matches at 9 bases. With 0 bases clipped from V and 6 bases from J, the junction kept 11 bases outside the gene matches. Germline V gene data show CDR1 as MGHRA and CDR2 as YSYEKL. The CDR3 is made up of 17 amino acids. The chain's CDR3 is CASSQDSPGTGRAEAFF. In DNA, the CDR3 is TGCGCCAGCAGCCAAGATTCCCCTGGGACAGGGAGGGCTGAAGCTTTCTTT.

The chain joins TRBV4-1 to TRBJ2-7; TRBD1 might be the D (5 bases). Germline loops: CDR1 MGHRA, CDR2 YSYEKL. The CDR3 totals 13 residues. Deletions cut 5 bases from V and 2 bases from J, with 10 bases between. The CDR3 loop reads CASSTTTAYEQYF. The CDR3 region has the DNA TGCGCCAGCAGCACAACGACAGCCTACGAGCAGTACTTC.

This rearrangement joins TRBV3-1 (or the pseudogene TRBV3-2) to TRBJ1-5; tentative D call: TRBD1 (5 bases). Germline assignment: CDR1 LGHDT and CDR2 YNNKEL (reference sequence). This CDR3 contains 14 residues. Trimming stripped 3 bases from V and 4 bases from J, with 10 bases between. The CDR3 spells CASSQGRGNQPQHF. In DNA form, the CDR3 reads TGTGCCAGCAGCCAGGGAAGGGGAAATCAGCCCCAGCATTTT.

The chain employs TRBV5-1 and TRBJ2-2; D gene unclear. The CDR3 spans 17 residues. V lost 1 base and J 2 bases, leaving 15 bases between the germline ends. The germline CDR1 and CDR2 sequences are SGHRS and YFSETQ. The CDR3 loop is CASSLRDTSVNTGELFF. CDR3 nucleotides: TGCGCCAGCAGCTTGCGCGACACCTCCGTCAACACCGGGGAGCTGTTTTTT.

The CDR3 DNA follows: TGTGCCAGTAATAGGGGTGGCTTGACCAACGTCCTGACTTTC. The encoded protein is CASNRGGLTNVLTF. This sequence joins TRBV19 and TRBJ2-6; a possible D gene is TRBD1 (5 bases). Germline V gives CDR1 LNHDA, CDR2 SQIVND (reference sequence). V was shortened by 7 bases and J by 8 bases, with 15 bases between the two germline ends. This CDR3 has 14 amino acids.

V gene TRBV5-1 combines with J gene TRBJ2-3, with D unclear. CDR3 size: 13 residues. Germline lookup yields CDR1 SGHRS and CDR2 YFSETQ. V lost 5 bases, J lost 4 bases, and 11 bases lay in between. For the CDR3, the DNA is TGCGCCAGCAGGCCAAGCCCGGCAGATACGCAGTATTTT. Protein product: CASRPSPADTQYF.

The chain is built from TRBV5-1 and TRBJ2-1; 13 bases map to TRBD2. The CDR3 length is 15 residues. Germline lookup yields CDR1 SGHRS and CDR2 YFSETQ. V shed 2 bases, J shed 7 bases, and the junction held 3 bases outside the gene matches. As DNA, the CDR3 is TGCGCCAGCAGCTTACTAGCGGGGGGGGAGAATGAGCAGTTCTTC. It translates to CASSLLAGGENEQFF.

The rearrangement links TRBV5-1 to TRBJ2-2, with 7 nucleotides matching TRBD1. Germline trimming cut 4 bases from V and 3 bases from J; bases unmatched to any gene: 6. The CDR3 covers 15 residues. The germline V gene encodes CDR1 SGHRS and CDR2 YFSETQ. DNA of the CDR3: TGCGCCAGCAGCGTCACAGGGGTAGACACCGGGGAGCTGTTTTTT. Amino acid sequence: CASSVTGVDTGELFF. The full variable domain, in which reference TRBV5-1 and TRBJ2-2 provide the parts outside the CDR3, is KAGVTQTPRYLIKTRGQQVTLSCSPISGHRSVSWYQQTPGQGLQFLFEYFSETQRNKGNFPGRFSGRQFSNSRSEMNVSTLELGDSALYLCASSVTGVDTGELFFGEGSRLTVL.

This clone came up once. The V and J genes are TRBV6-1 and TRBJ1-5; D is possibly TRBD1 (5 bases). The CDR3 covers 14 residues. Trimming removed 3 bases at V and 6 bases at J, with 12 bases between. Per the germline V gene, CDR1 is MNHNS and CDR2 is SASEGT. The CDR3 reads CASSEMGGGQPQHF. DNA for the CDR3: TGTGCCAGCAGTGAGATGGGGGGTGGTCAGCCCCAGCATTTT.

V is TRBV6-5 and J is TRBJ1-4, with a weak D call TRBD1 (5 bases). The CDR3 totals 15 residues. The germline V gene encodes CDR1 MNHEY and CDR2 SVGAGI. The germline V and J ends were trimmed by 6 bases and 8 bases, with 19 bases remaining between them. The CDR3 DNA reads as TGTGCCAGCAGCCCAACTCAGGGCCACGGCGAAAAACTGTTTTTT. Its translation is CASSPTQGHGEKLFF.

The CDR3 region is CASSAWGRETQYF. Written as DNA, the CDR3 is TGTGCCAGCAGCGCATGGGGGCGAGAGACCCAGTACTTC. This chain joins TRBV27 and TRBJ2-5; D might be TRBD1 (6 bases). The germline gives CDR1 MNHEY, CDR2 SMNVEV (reference sequence). This CDR3 is 13 amino acids long. V was cut by 6 bases and J by 4 bases, with 12 bases left in between.

V gene TRBV11-2 combines with J gene TRBJ2-7; D might be TRBD2 (5 bases). V was shortened by 5 bases and J by 3 bases, with 17 bases between the two germline ends. Germline V gene lookup returns CDR1 SGHAT and CDR2 FQNNGV. The CDR3 totals 15 residues. The CDR3 loop is CASSLPGIPIYEQYF. CDR3 coding DNA: TGTGCCAGCAGCCTCCCCGGGATACCAATCTACGAGCAGTACTTC.